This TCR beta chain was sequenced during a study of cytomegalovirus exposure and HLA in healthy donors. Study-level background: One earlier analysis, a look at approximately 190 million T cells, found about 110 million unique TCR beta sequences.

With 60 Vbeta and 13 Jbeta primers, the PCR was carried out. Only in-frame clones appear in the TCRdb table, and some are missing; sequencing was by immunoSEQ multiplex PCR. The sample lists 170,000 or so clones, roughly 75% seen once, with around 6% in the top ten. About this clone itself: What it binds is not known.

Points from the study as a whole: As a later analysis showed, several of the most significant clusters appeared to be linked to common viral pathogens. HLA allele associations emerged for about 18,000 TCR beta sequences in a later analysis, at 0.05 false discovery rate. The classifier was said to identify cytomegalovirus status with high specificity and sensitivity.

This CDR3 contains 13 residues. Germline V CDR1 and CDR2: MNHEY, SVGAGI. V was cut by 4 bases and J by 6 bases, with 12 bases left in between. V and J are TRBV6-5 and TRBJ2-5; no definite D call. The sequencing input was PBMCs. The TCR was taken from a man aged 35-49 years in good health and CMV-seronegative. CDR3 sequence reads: CASSSSGSQTQYF. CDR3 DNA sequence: TGTGCCAGCAGTTCTTCCGGGTCCCAGACCCAGTACTTC.